There are a few counts of the clone carrying this TCR beta chain. This sample is part of a study of cytomegalovirus exposure and HLA in healthy donors. CDR1 is LNHNV, CDR2 YYDKDF, per germline (reference sequence). V lost 1 base to trimming and J lost 4 bases, with 8 bases between them. The CDR3 has 13 residues. Primers for the PCR totalled 60 Vbeta and 13 Jbeta. Method: immunoSEQ multiplex PCR; TCRdb's copy keeps in-frame clones and lacks some. Of around 170,000 clones in the sample, 80% were seen once. This clonotype was obtained from a woman in her 30s in good health and CMV-seronegative. The chain is built from TRBV15 and TRBJ2-7, with D perhaps TRBD1 (6 bases). Sequencing was performed on PBMCs. CDR3 nucleotide sequence: TGTGCCACCAGCAGAGGGACAGTATACGAGCAGTACTTC. This codes for CATSRGTVYEQYF.